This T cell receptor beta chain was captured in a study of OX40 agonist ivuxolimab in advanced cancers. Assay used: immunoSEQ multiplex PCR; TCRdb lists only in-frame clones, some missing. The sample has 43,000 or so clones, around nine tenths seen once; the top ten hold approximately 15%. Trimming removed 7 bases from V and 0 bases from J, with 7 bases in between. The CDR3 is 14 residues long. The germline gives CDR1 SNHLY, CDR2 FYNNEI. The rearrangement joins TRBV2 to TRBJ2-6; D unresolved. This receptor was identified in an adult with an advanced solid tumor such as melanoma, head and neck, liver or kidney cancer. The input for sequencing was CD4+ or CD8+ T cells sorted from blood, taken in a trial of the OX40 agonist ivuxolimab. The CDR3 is CASTPRSGANVLTF. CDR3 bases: TGTGCCAGCACTCCCCGCTCTGGGGCCAACGTCCTGACTTTC.